This TCR beta chain comes out of a study of Ad26.COV2.S vaccination and SARS-CoV-2 variants. Noted treatment: around 19 received Ad26.COV2.S at low or high dose, single or two shots; five or six received placebo; per-sample allocation not given. On day 63 after the first injection, vaccine and placebo recipients gave samples. Study-wide results and limits: Non-spike TCR breadth did not differ much between vaccine and placebo recipients.

A remark on this clone: Its matching antigen is unknown.

The assay was immunoSEQ multiplex PCR, and TCRdb's table has in-frame clones only and misses some. The repertoire holds about 400,000 clones, with more than 75% as singletons. This CDR3 contains 12 residues. Trimming took 6 bases from V and 4 from J, leaving 8 bases between them. Germline-derived CDR1 and CDR2 are LNHDA and SQIVND (reference sequence). The chain joins TRBV19 to TRBJ2-3; the D call may be TRBD1 or TRBD2 (6 bases each). The material was peripheral blood, obtained in a trial of Ad26.COV2.S vaccine versus placebo. The source of this sequence is a person between 18 and 59 years old who received the Ad26.COV2.S COVID-19 vaccine or a placebo. The CDR3 here is CASSGGADTQYF. The CDR3 DNA reads as TGTGCCAGTAGCGGGGGCGCAGATACGCAGTATTTT.